Here is one T cell receptor (beta chain) with its context. This record belongs to a study of Ad26.COV2.S vaccination and SARS-CoV-2 variants. In the study overall: Vaccine-arm donor from the placebo-controlled COV1001 Ad26.COV2.S trial.

The treatment denotes: approximately 18 received Ad26.COV2.S at low or high dose, single or two shots; about 5 received placebo; per-sample allocation not given. Each sample was drawn 63 days after the first injection (of vaccine or placebo). Trimming removed 4 bases at V and 0 bases at J, with 15 bases between. The CDR3 extends over 16 amino acids. Per germline, CDR1 SGDLS and CDR2 YYNGEE. Profiling relied on immunoSEQ multiplex PCR, and the TCRdb table lists in-frame clones only, not all of them. The table has 400,000 to 500,000 clones, 75% to 90% seen once. The rearrangement joins TRBV9 to TRBJ2-3; D is unclear. The sequencing here drew on peripheral blood, taken in a trial of Ad26.COV2.S vaccine versus placebo. This receptor was taken from a person aged 18-60 years who received the Ad26.COV2.S COVID-19 vaccine or a placebo. The CDR3 loop reads CASSPSGWGSTDTQYF. The CDR3 region has the DNA TGTGCCAGCAGCCCATCAGGCTGGGGAAGCACAGATACGCAGTATTTT.